The rows below give T cell receptor beta chains drawn from one sample of a study of T cell responses to AZD1222 COVID-19 vaccine. Clones were sequenced by immunoSEQ multiplex PCR, and TCRdb holds only the in-frame ones, with some missing. The data hold 100,000 or so clones, with roughly 87% observed a single time. The starting material was peripheral blood, obtained on day 0 of AZD1222 vaccination. The receptors derive from an adult in good health. Both conserved end residues are part of each CDR3. The D gene is left open where the match is weak. Not all rows give a size; the values are once, few, many and, for expanded clones, a class.

TRBD1	NA	TRBJ2-7	TRBV18	CASSPRQGVYEQYF	TGTGCCAGCTCACCTCGACAGGGGGTATACGAGCAGTACTTC
NA	NA	TRBJ1-2	TRBV28	CASSLETGGYTF	TGTGCCAGCAGTTTAGAGACGGGAGGCTACACCTTC
NA	few	TRBJ1-1	TRBV10-2	CASYRGRGDEAFF	TGCGCCAGCTATAGAGGGCGCGGCGATGAAGCTTTCTTT
NA	NA	TRBJ2-7	TRBV5-4	CASSQGSPHEQYF	TGTGCCAGCAGCCAGGGGTCGCCCCACGAGCAGTACTTC
NA	NA	TRBJ2-5	TRBV19	CASSIGGSQETQYF	TGTGCCAGTAGTATAGGTGGATCCCAAGAGACCCAGTACTTC
TRBD2	NA	TRBJ2-7	TRBV4-2	CASSQGGTSAYEQYF	TGTGCCAGCAGCCAAGGGGGGACTAGCGCATACGAGCAGTACTTC
TRBD1	NA	TRBJ1-2	TRBV28	CASHRQGSDGYTF	TGTGCCAGCCATAGACAGGGGTCGGATGGCTACACCTTC
NA	NA	TRBJ1-3	TRBV7-6	CASSLLYAAASGNTIYF	TGTGCCAGCAGCTTATTATATGCAGCTGCCTCTGGAAACACCATATATTTT
NA	NA	TRBJ2-7	TRBV14	CASSQGREQYF	TGTGCCAGCAGCCAGGGGAGGGAGCAGTACTTC
NA	NA	TRBJ1-2	TRBV27	CASSTSPGRDFGYTF	TGTGCCAGCAGTACCTCCCCCGGCAGGGACTTTGGCTACACCTTC
NA	NA	TRBJ2-1	TRBV7-9	CASSLESRKFF	TGTGCCAGCAGCTTAGAGTCGCGAAAGTTCTTC
NA	NA	TRBJ2-7	TRBV28	CASSPFGAVPHEQYF	TGTGCCAGCAGCCCCTTTGGGGCTGTCCCCCACGAGCAGTACTTC
NA	NA	TRBJ1-3	TRBV5-1	CASSLEGSGNTIYF	TGCGCCAGCAGCTTGGAAGGCTCTGGAAACACCATATATTTT
NA	NA	TRBJ2-2	TRBV3-1/TRBV3-2	CASSYTVGELFF	TGTGCCAGCAGCTATACTGTCGGGGAGCTGTTTTTT
NA	NA	TRBJ1-2	TRBV19	CASRTNRFNYGYTF	TGTGCCAGTAGGACAAATAGATTTAACTATGGCTACACCTTC
NA	NA	TRBJ2-2	TRBV7-2	CASSLAVGGELFF	TGTGCCAGCAGCTTAGCTGTGGGCGGGGAGCTGTTTTTT
NA	few	TRBJ2-7	TRBV19	CASSMAEDKQYF	TGTGCCAGTAGTATGGCCGAGGACAAGCAGTACTTC
NA	NA	TRBJ1-5	TRBV12-3/TRBV12-4	CASKGGNQPQHF	TGTGCCAGCAAGGGGGGCAATCAGCCCCAGCATTTT
NA	NA	TRBJ1-1	TRBV28	CASRIGDPNTEAFF	TGTGCCAGCAGAATCGGGGACCCGAACACTGAAGCTTTCTTT
TRBD2	NA	TRBJ2-3	TRBV27	CASSSTFLAGGPLGVGTQYF	TGTGCCAGCAGTTCCACCTTCCTCGCGGGAGGGCCACTGGGGGTTGGGACGCAGTATTTT
TRBD2	NA	TRBJ2-2	TRBV7-3	CASSRGGRDTGELFF	TGTGCCAGCAGCAGAGGAGGGAGGGACACCGGGGAGCTGTTTTTT
NA	NA	TRBJ2-2	TRBV28	CASNLRAPTGELFF	TGTGCCAGCAATTTGCGGGCCCCCACCGGGGAGCTGTTTTTT
TRBD1	NA	TRBJ1-6	TRBV18	CASVLSGTDNSPLHF	TGTGCCAGCGTTCTTTCCGGGACAGATAATTCACCCCTCCACTTT
TRBD1	NA	TRBJ1-2	TRBV20-1	CSATGGYGYTF	TGCAGTGCTACAGGGGGCTATGGCTACACCTTC
TRBD2	NA	TRBJ2-1	TRBV19	CASSTRTSGSSYNEQFF	TGTGCCAGTAGTACTCGGACTAGCGGAAGCTCCTACAATGAGCAGTTCTTC